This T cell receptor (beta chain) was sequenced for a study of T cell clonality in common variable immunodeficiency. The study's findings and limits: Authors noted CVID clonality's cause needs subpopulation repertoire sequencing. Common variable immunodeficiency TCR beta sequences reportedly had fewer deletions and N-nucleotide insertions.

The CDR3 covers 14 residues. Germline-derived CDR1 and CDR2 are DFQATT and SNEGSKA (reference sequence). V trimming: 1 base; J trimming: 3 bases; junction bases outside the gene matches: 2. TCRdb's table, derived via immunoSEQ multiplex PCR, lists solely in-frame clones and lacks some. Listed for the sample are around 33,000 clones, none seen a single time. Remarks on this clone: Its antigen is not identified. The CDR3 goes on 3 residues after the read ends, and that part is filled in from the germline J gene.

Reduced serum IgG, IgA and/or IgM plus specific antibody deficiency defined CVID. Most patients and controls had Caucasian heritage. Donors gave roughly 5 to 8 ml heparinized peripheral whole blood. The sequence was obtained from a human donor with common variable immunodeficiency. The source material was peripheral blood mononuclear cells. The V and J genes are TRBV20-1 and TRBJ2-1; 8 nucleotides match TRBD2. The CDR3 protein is CSARGLAFYNEQFF. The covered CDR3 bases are TGCAGTGCTAGAGGACTAGCGTTCTACAATGAG.